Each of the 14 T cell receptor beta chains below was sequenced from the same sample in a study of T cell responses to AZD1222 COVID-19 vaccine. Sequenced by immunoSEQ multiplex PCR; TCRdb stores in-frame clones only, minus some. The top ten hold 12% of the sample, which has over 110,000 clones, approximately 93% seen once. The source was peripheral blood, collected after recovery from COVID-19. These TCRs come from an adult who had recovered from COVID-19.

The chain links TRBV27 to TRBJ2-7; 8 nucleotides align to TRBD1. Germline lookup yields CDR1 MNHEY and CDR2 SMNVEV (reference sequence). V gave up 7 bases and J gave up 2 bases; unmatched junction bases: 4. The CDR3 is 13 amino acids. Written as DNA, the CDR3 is TGTGCCAGCACCGGACAGGGAGCCTACGAGCAGTACTTC. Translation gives CASTGQGAYEQYF.

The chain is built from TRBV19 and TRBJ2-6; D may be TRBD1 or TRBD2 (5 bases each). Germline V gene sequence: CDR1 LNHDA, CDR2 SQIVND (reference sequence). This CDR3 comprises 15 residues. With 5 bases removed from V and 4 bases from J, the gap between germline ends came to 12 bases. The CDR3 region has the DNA TGTGCCAGTAGTGGGACGGCGCTCGGGGCCAACGTCCTGACTTTC. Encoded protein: CASSGTALGANVLTF.

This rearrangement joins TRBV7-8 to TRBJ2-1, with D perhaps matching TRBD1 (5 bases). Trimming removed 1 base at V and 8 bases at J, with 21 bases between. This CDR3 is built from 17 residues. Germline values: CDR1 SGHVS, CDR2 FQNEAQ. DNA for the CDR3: TGTGCCAGCAGCTTAGAAGGGGTTCGGGTCCGCGCCTATGAGCAGTTCTTC. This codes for CASSLEGVRVRAYEQFF.

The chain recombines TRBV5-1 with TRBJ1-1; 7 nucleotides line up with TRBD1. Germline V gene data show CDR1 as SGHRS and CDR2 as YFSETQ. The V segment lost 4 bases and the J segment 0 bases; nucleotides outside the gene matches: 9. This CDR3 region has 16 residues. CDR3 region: CASSREGQELNTEAFF. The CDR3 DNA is TGCGCCAGCAGCCGAGAAGGACAGGAATTGAACACTGAAGCTTTCTTT.

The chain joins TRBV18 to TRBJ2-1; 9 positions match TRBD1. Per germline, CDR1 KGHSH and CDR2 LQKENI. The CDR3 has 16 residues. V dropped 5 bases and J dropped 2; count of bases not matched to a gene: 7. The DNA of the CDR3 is TGTGCCAGCTCAACCGGGACAGGGCCTCCCTACAATGAGCAGTTCTTC. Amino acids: CASSTGTGPPYNEQFF.

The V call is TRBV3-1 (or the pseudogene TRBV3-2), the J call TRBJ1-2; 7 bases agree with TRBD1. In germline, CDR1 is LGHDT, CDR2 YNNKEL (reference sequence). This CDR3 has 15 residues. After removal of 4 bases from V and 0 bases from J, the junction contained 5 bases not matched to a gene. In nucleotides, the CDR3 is TGTGCCAGCAGCCTTTCAGGGGGGACTAACTATGGCTACACCTTC. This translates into CASSLSGGTNYGYTF.

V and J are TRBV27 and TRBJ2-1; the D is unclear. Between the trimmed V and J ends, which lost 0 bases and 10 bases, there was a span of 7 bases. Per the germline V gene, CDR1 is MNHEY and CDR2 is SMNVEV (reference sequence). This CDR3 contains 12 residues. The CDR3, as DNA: TGTGCCAGCAGTTTATCGTACGTAGAGCAGTTCTTC. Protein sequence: CASSLSYVEQFF.

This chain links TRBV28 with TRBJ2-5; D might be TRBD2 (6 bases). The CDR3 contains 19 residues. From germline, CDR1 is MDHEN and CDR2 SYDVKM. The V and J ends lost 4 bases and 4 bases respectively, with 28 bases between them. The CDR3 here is CASSSGGMGPQGGRETQYF. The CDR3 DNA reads TGTGCCAGCAGTTCCGGGGGTATGGGACCCCAGGGAGGCCGAGAGACCCAGTACTTC.

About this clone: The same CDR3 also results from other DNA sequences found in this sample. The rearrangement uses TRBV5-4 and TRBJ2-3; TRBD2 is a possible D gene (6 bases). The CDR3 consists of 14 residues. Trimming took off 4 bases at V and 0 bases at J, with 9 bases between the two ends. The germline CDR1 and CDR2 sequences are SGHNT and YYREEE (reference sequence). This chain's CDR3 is CASSRSGSTDTQYF. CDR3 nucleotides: TGTGCCAGCAGCCGTAGCGGTAGCACAGATACGCAGTATTTT.

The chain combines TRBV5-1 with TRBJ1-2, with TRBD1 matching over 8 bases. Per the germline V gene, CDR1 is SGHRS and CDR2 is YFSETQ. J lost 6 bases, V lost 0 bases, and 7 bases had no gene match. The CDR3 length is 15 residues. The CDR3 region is CASSLEGRTGNGYTF. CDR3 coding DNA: TGCGCCAGCAGCTTGGAAGGTCGGACAGGGAATGGCTACACCTTC.

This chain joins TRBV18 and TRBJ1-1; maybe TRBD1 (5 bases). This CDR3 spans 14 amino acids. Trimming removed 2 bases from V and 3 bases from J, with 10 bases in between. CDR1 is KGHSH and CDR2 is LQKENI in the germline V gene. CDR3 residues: CASSPSGGDTEAFF. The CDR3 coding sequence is TGTGCCAGCTCACCATCGGGGGGTGACACTGAAGCTTTCTTT.

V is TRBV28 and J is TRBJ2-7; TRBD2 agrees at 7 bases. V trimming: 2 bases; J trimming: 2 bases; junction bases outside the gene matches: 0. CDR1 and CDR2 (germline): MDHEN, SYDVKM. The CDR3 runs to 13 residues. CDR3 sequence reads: CASSLLAAYEQYF. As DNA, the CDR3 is TGTGCCAGCAGTTTACTAGCGGCCTACGAGCAGTACTTC.

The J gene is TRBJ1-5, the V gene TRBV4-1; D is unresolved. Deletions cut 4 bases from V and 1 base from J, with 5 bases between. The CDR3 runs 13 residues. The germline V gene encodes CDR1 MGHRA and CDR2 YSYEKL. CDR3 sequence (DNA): TGCGCCAGCAGCCTCGGGAGCAATCAGCCCCAGCATTTT. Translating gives CASSLGSNQPQHF.

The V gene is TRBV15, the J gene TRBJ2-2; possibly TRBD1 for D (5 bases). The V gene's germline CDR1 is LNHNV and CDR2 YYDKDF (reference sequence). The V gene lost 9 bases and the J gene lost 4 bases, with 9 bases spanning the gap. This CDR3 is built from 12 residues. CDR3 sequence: CATSGPTGELFF. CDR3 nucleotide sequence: TGTGCCACATCAGGGCCCACCGGGGAGCTGTTTTTT.